This T cell receptor beta chain was found in a study of OX40 agonist ivuxolimab in advanced cancers. About the study: Ivuxolimab, which patients received intravenously every 2 weeks, was dosed at 0.01 to 10 mg/kg.

TCRdb's copy holds only in-frame clones and misses some; the assay was immunoSEQ multiplex PCR. The sample includes some 95,000 clones, roughly nine tenths of them seen just once. Concerning this clone itself: Its antigen is currently unknown.

The CDR3 is 15 amino acids. CDR1 and CDR2 (germline): MNHNS, SASEGT. Trimming cost V 6 bases and J 6 bases; bases outside gene matches: 7. Findings of the study overall: On average, CD8+ T cells showed a greater number of expanded clones than CD4+.

The rearrangement uses TRBV6-1 and TRBJ2-2; 10 bases are shared with TRBD1. The source material was CD4+ or CD8+ T cells sorted from blood, sampled in a trial of the OX40 agonist ivuxolimab. The sequence came from an adult with an advanced solid tumor such as melanoma, head and neck, liver or kidney cancer. The CDR3 here is CASRGQGIRAGELFF. The CDR3 DNA reads TGTGCCAGCAGGGGACAGGGGATTCGGGCCGGGGAGCTGTTTTTT.